This TCR beta chain was sequenced during a study of PD-1 blockade in classical Hodgkin lymphoma. Profiled with immunoSEQ multiplex PCR; TCRdb holds only in-frame clones, not every one. The sample yields roughly 150,000 clones, approximately 81% seen once. The V segment lost 3 bases and the J segment 3 bases; nucleotides outside the gene matches: 7. Germline CDR1 is MDHEN and CDR2 is SYDVKM. The CDR3 is made up of 16 amino acids. All patients relapsed after autologous stem cell transplantation, and brentuximab vedotin exposure varied. The origin of this receptor is a human donor with classical Hodgkin lymphoma. Sequencing was performed on peripheral blood mononuclear cells (PBMCs), taken before the second cycle of nivolumab. This chain uses TRBV28 with TRBJ2-7; 11 nucleotides align to TRBD1. DNA of the CDR3: TGTGCCAGCAGTTTGGCCCGGGACAGGGGGGGCTACGAGCAGTACTTC. Protein sequence: CASSLARDRGGYEQYF.